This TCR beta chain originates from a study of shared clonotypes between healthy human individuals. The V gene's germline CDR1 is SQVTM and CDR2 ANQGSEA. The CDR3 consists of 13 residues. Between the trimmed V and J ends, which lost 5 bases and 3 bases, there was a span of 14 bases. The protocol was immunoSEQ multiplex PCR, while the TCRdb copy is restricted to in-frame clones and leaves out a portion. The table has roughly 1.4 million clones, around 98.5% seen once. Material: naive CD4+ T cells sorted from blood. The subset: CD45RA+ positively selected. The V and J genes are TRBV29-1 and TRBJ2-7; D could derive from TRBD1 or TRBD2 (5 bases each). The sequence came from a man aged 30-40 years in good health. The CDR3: CSVQGRHLYEQYF. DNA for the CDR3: TGCAGCGTTCAGGGACGACATCTCTACGAGCAGTACTTC.